The 23 T cell receptor beta chains presented below share a single source sample, sequenced in a study of blood T cell repertoires in COVID-19. The method was immunoSEQ multiplex PCR; TCRdb's version includes in-frame clones alone and lacks a portion of them. The sample lists 35,000 to 45,000 clones, roughly 85% occurring once. Material: peripheral blood. Receptors originate from a human donor in a cohort sampled during active COVID-19.

The rearrangement links TRBV5-1 to TRBJ1-2; 7 nucleotides match TRBD1. CDR3 length equals 13 residues. The V gene end was trimmed by 4 bases and the J gene end by 7 bases; junction bases not matched to a gene: 7. The germline V gene has CDR1 SGHRS and CDR2 YFSETQ. CDR3 sequence: CASSPTWTGGYTF. Written as DNA, the CDR3 is TGCGCCAGCAGCCCCACCTGGACAGGTGGCTACACCTTC.

This clone was counted only a few times. This chain uses TRBV5-1 with TRBJ2-7, with no clear D. The V and J ends lost 7 bases and 0 bases respectively, with 17 bases between them. This CDR3 is built from 15 residues. Germline V lookup: CDR1 SGHRS, CDR2 YFSETQ. CDR3 nucleotides: TGCGCCAGCCGTCCAGACTTCATCAACTCCTACGAGCAGTACTTC. Translated, it gives CASRPDFINSYEQYF.

The chain links TRBV2 to TRBJ1-4; TRBD1 aligns across 7 bases. The CDR3 spans 14 residues. The J segment lost 7 bases and the V segment lost 8 bases, leaving 10 bases of the junction unmatched. Germline V gene data show CDR1 as SNHLY and CDR2 as FYNNEI. CDR3 DNA: TGTGCCAGCCGAGACAGGGTTGGCAGTGAAAAACTGTTTTTT. This sequence encodes CASRDRVGSEKLFF. Together with reference TRBV2 and TRBJ1-4, the CDR3 gives the full variable domain: EPEVTQTPSHQVTQMGQEVILRCVPISNHLYFYWYRQILGQKVEFLVSFYNNEISEKSEIFDDQFSVERPDGSNFTLKIRSTKLEDSAMYFCASRDRVGSEKLFFGSGTQLSVL.

This clone has only one observation. J is TRBJ2-5 and V is TRBV19, with 11 bases aligning to TRBD2. Germline assignment: CDR1 LNHDA and CDR2 SQIVND (reference sequence). The trim removed 6 bases at V and 1 base at J, leaving 7 bases unmatched. This CDR3 has 16 residues. In DNA, the CDR3 is TGTGCCAGTAGCCTAGGACTAGCGGGTGGCCAAGAGACCCAGTACTTC. Amino acid sequence: CASSLGLAGGQETQYF.

The CDR3 DNA reads as TGTGCCAGTAGTCTCACAGGGCCGATGATGAACACTGAAGCTTTCTTT. Translated, it gives CASSLTGPMMNTEAFF. This sequence joins TRBV19 and TRBJ1-1; weak D call: TRBD1 (6 bases). The CDR3 totals 16 residues. Germline V gene data show CDR1 as LNHDA and CDR2 as SQIVND (reference sequence). V was shortened by 5 bases and J by 0 bases, with 16 bases between the two germline ends.

This clone was seen a single time. V and J are TRBV7-9 and TRBJ1-1; D is unclear. This CDR3 is 15 amino acids long. V lost 1 base and J lost 0, with 9 bases in between. Germline assignment: CDR1 SEHNR and CDR2 FQNEAQ (reference sequence). CDR3: CASSLGAHMNTEAFF. The CDR3 coding sequence is TGTGCCAGCAGCTTAGGTGCCCACATGAACACTGAAGCTTTCTTT.

This sequence joins TRBV5-8 and TRBJ2-7; possibly TRBD1 for D (6 bases). Germline V lookup: CDR1 SGHTS, CDR2 YDEGEE. V gave up 4 bases and J gave up 1 base, with 12 bases separating them. This CDR3 has 14 amino acids. The CDR3 reads CASSPLGTSYEQYF. CDR3 nucleotide sequence: TGTGCCAGCAGCCCGTTGGGGACATCCTACGAGCAGTACTTC.

The chain is built from TRBV6-6 and TRBJ2-1; tentatively, D is TRBD1 (6 bases). Germline V lookup: CDR1 MNHNY, CDR2 SVGAGI (reference sequence). This CDR3 is built from 15 residues. The ends were cut back, 4 bases at V and 7 bases at J, with 17 bases in the middle. The CDR3 DNA reads TGTGCCAGCAGTTCTCACAGGGTAAATACGAATGAGCAGTTCTTC. It codes for CASSSHRVNTNEQFF.

The gene calls are TRBV11-1 and TRBJ2-3; 12 bases match TRBD1. This CDR3 region has 15 residues. V shed 5 bases and J 7 bases; nucleotides not matched to a gene: 7. Germline assignment: CDR1 SGHAT and CDR2 FQDESV (reference sequence). CDR3 DNA: TGTGCCAGCAGCGGGGACAGGGGGCGCCGCCATACGCAGTATTTT. It codes for CASSGDRGRRHTQYF. The full variable domain, with the rest looked up from reference TRBV11-1 and TRBJ2-3, is EAEVAQSPRYKITEKSQAVAFWCDPISGHATLYWYRQILGQGPELLVQFQDESVVDDSQLPKDRFSAERLKGVDSTLKIQPAELGDSAMYLCASSGDRGRRHTQYFGPGTRLTVL.

This clone has more than one count but fewer than ten. This chain links TRBV19 with TRBJ1-1; 9 positions agree with TRBD1. This CDR3 comprises 11 residues. Germline V CDR1 and CDR2: LNHDA, SQIVND (reference sequence). V was pared by 8 bases and J by 9 bases, with 4 bases of the junction left unmatched. The CDR3 DNA reads TGTGCCAGTGTACAGGGGGCTAAAGCTTTCTTT. It codes for CASVQGAKAFF.

CDR3 amino acids: CASSPGGTQYF. In nucleotides, the CDR3 is TGTGCCAGCAGCCCCGGGGGGACCCAGTACTTC. The chain couples TRBV7-2 to TRBJ2-5, with a weak D call TRBD2 (6 bases). With 5 bases removed from V and 7 bases from J, the gap between germline ends came to 8 bases. Germline assignment: CDR1 SGHTA and CDR2 FQGNSA. The CDR3 length is 11 residues.

J is TRBJ2-1 and V is TRBV19; 15 nucleotides align to TRBD2. V gave up 2 bases and J gave up 4 bases; unmatched junction bases: 3. This CDR3 comprises 17 residues. The germline gives CDR1 LNHDA, CDR2 SQIVND (reference sequence). CDR3 in DNA: TGTGCCAGTAGTATAACCGGGACTAGCGGGGGGTACAATGAGCAGTTCTTC. Residues: CASSITGTSGGYNEQFF.

This sequence joins TRBV12-3 or TRBV12-4 and TRBJ1-2; 7 bases match TRBD1. V was pared by 5 bases and J by 8 bases, with 5 bases of the junction left unmatched. This CDR3 is built from 12 residues. The chain's CDR3 is CASSPGGGGYTF. The CDR3 DNA reads as TGTGCCAGCAGTCCAGGGGGTGGGGGCTACACCTTC.

This chain joins TRBV5-1 and TRBJ2-1; D unclear. This CDR3 has 14 amino acids. Between the trimmed V and J ends, which lost 4 bases and 1 base, there was a span of 9 bases. Looked up from germline, CDR1 is SGHRS and CDR2 is YFSETQ. DNA for the CDR3: TGCGCCAGCAGCCCAGTTGGTTCCTACAATGAGCAGTTCTTC. Protein: CASSPVGSYNEQFF.

This chain uses TRBV20-1 with TRBJ1-5, with D maybe TRBD1 (5 bases). Germline CDR1 is DFQATT and CDR2 is SNEGSKA (reference sequence). This CDR3 is built from 13 residues. Trimming pared 3 bases from V and 7 bases from J, leaving 13 bases between. CDR3 loop: CSASSGLNQPQHF. CDR3 DNA: TGCAGTGCTAGTTCAGGGTTGAACCAGCCCCAGCATTTT.

The genes are TRBV19 and TRBJ2-1; 7 bases align to TRBD2. The CDR3 totals 15 residues. Germline CDR1 LNHDA, CDR2 SQIVND (reference sequence). Trimming took 6 bases from V and 4 from J; bases not matched to a gene: 9. CDR3 DNA: TGTGCCAGTAGGGAGAGCGGGATGGGGTACAATGAGCAGTTCTTC. Residues: CASRESGMGYNEQFF.

This clone has a handful of counts. V gene TRBV2 combines with J gene TRBJ2-7; 10 bases are shared with TRBD1. Per germline, CDR1 SNHLY and CDR2 FYNNEI. The junction had 1 base not matched to a gene; V was cut back by 3 bases and J by 2 bases. The length of the CDR3 is 14 residues. CDR3 sequence reads: CASSEDRGAYEQYF. The CDR3 DNA reads as TGTGCCAGCAGTGAGGACAGGGGGGCCTACGAGCAGTACTTC. Using reference TRBV2 and TRBJ2-7 for the parts outside the CDR3, the full variable domain is EPEVTQTPSHQVTQMGQEVILRCVPISNHLYFYWYRQILGQKVEFLVSFYNNEISEKSEIFDDQFSVERPDGSNFTLKIRSTKLEDSAMYFCASSEDRGAYEQYFGPGTRLTVT.

This clone came up once. The CDR3 DNA sequence: TGTGCCAGCAGCCAAGGCAGTCAGGCTAATTCACCCCTCCACTTT. It is translated as CASSQGSQANSPLHF. The chain has TRBV4-2 and TRBJ1-6, with D unresolved. The V gene's germline CDR1 is LGHNA and CDR2 YNFKEQ. V dropped 1 base and J dropped 6 bases, with 10 bases sitting between them. The CDR3 is made up of 15 amino acids.

The chain couples TRBV19 to TRBJ2-4; 8 bases are a match to TRBD1. V lost 7 bases and J lost 0; bases outside the gene matches: 8. Per the germline V gene, CDR1 is LNHDA and CDR2 is SQIVND (reference sequence). This CDR3 comprises 16 residues. The CDR3 reads CASTAGTGLAKNIQYF. CDR3 bases: TGTGCCAGTACAGCCGGGACAGGCCTAGCCAAAAACATTCAGTACTTC.

The chain links TRBV19 to TRBJ2-5, with no clear D. Germline-derived CDR1 and CDR2 are LNHDA and SQIVND (reference sequence). Trimming took off 2 bases at V and 2 bases at J, with 6 bases between the two ends. This CDR3 is built from 13 residues. The CDR3 protein is CASSISTQETQYF. Here the CDR3 DNA reads TGTGCCAGTAGTATATCAACTCAAGAGACCCAGTACTTC.

V gene TRBV5-4 combines with J gene TRBJ2-2, with 10 bases fitting TRBD1. The germline V gene encodes CDR1 SGHNT and CDR2 YYREEE (reference sequence). V lost 2 bases to trimming and J lost 4 bases; unmatched junction nucleotides: 5. The CDR3 consists of 16 residues. The CDR3 DNA follows: TGTGCCAGCAGCTTATTCGGGACAGGGGCCACCGGGGAGCTGTTTTTT. Translation gives CASSLFGTGATGELFF.

This rearrangement joins TRBV6-1 to TRBJ2-3; 7 bases match TRBD2. CDR3 length equals 14 residues. The V and J ends lost 2 bases and 4 bases, in that order; junction bases with no gene match: 3. Germline V lookup: CDR1 MNHNS, CDR2 SASEGT. Here the CDR3 reads CASSEWGGADTQYF. The DNA of the CDR3 is TGTGCCAGCAGTGAATGGGGGGGAGCAGATACGCAGTATTTT.

The gene calls are TRBV9 and TRBJ2-1; 9 nucleotides match TRBD2. Trimming at V came to 4 bases and at J to 5 bases, leaving 7 bases not matched to a gene. The CDR3 has 15 amino acids. Germline V gene data show CDR1 as SGDLS and CDR2 as YYNGEE. The CDR3 region has the DNA TGTGCCAGCAGCCCAGGGGCGGGAGGGAACAATGAGCAGTTCTTC. The encoded protein is CASSPGAGGNNEQFF.